The following is a TCR beta chain sequence with its context. The use of genomic DNA as template underpinned the TCR beta VDJ and CDR3 profiling. From the reads, TCRdb called clonotypes with MiXCR, one entry per CDR3 protein. The table includes 100,000 to 120,000 distinct CDR3 sequences, less than 65% detected once. The CDR3 spans 15 residues. V lost 4 bases, J lost 4 bases, and 8 bases stayed unmatched. Looked up from germline, CDR1 is LNHDA and CDR2 is SQIVND (reference sequence). The data were obtained in a study of CD8+CD57+ T cells in acquired aplastic anemia. Study background: Sorted CD4+ and CD8+ cells yielded approximately 3.4 ug of DNA on average.

The sequencing sample was made of sorted CD4+, CD8+, or CD8+CD57+ T cells (not recorded which) from PBMCs. This receptor was taken from a human donor in good health, serving as a control. The chain couples TRBV19 to TRBJ1-2; TRBD1 aligns across 8 bases. CDR3 region: CASSNRDRWTYGYTF. In DNA, the CDR3 is TGTGCCAGTAGTAACCGGGACAGGTGGACCTATGGCTACACCTTC.